This entry features one T cell receptor (beta chain) sequence. Sequencing used immunoSEQ multiplex PCR; TCRdb keeps in-frame clones, though not all of them. Of nearly 1 million clones listed, 70% to 85% were seen once; the top ten hold approximately 1.5%. Trimming removed 1 base from V and 4 bases from J, with 14 bases in between. CDR3 length equals 15 residues. Germline CDR1 reads GTSNPN; CDR2 reads SVGIG (reference sequence). This specimen comes from a study of shared clonotypes between healthy human individuals. This receptor was taken from a man between 18 and 29 years old in good health. The chain recombines TRBV30 with TRBJ1-3, with D possibly matching TRBD1 (5 bases). Sequenced: memory CD4+ T cells sorted from blood. As to subset: CD45RA-negative fraction. This CDR3 reads CAWSAGRSRGNTIYF. CDR3 coding DNA: TGTGCCTGGAGTGCAGGGAGGTCGCGCGGAAACACCATATATTTT. The full variable domain, with the rest looked up from reference TRBV30 and TRBJ1-3, is SQTIHQWPATLVQPVGSPLSLECTVEGTSNPNLYWYRQAAGRGLQLLFYSVGIGQISSEVPQNLSASRPQDRQFILSSKKLLLSDSGFYLCAWSAGRSRGNTIYFGEGSWLTVV.